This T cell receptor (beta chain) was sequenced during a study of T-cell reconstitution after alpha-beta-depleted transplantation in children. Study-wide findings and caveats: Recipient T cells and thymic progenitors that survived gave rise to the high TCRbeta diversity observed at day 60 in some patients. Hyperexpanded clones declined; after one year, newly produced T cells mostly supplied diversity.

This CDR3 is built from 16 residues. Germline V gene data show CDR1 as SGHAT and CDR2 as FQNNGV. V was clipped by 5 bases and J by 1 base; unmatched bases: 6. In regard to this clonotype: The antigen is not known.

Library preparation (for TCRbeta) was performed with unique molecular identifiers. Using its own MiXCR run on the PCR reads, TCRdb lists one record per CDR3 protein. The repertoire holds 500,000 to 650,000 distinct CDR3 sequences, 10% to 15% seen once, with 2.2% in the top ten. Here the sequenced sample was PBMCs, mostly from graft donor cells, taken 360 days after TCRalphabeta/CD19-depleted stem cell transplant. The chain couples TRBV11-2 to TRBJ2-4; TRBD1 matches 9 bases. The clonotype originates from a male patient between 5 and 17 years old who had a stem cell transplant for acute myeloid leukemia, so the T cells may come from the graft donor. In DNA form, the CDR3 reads TGTGCCAGCAGCCGCCCCGGGACAGGGGCCAAAAACATTCAGTACTTC. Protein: CASSRPGTGAKNIQYF.